This T cell receptor beta chain emerged from a study of T-cell memory formation after mild COVID-19. Study-wide results and caveats: Mainly CM and EM harbored the contracting CD4+ clones; mainly EMRA harbored the CD8+ ones.

From the 5' RACE reads, TCRdb called clonotypes with MiXCR, one entry per CDR3 protein. The data contain roughly 80,000 distinct CDR3 sequences, roughly 14% of them seen just once; the ten biggest clones take up 30% to 35%. The V end lost 5 bases, the J end lost 4 bases, and 11 bases lay between the germline ends. This CDR3 has 13 residues. Details on this clonotype: Its specificity is not known.

Sequencing used PBMCs or a T cell subset sorted from them (not recorded which). The receptor was derived from an adult woman who had mild COVID-19 (a few samples of this study predate the infection). Cell type and time point are not known. This chain connects TRBV12-3 or TRBV12-4 to TRBJ1-2; the D is unclear. In DNA form, the CDR3 reads TGTGCCAGCAGTCCCCTAGGGTTCTATGGCTACACCTTC. Encoded protein: CASSPLGFYGYTF.